Shown below are 18 T cell receptor beta chains from a single sample sequenced in a study of cytomegalovirus exposure and HLA in healthy donors. Primers for the PCR totalled 60 Vbeta and 13 Jbeta. Sequencing was performed with immunoSEQ multiplex PCR; in TCRdb, only in-frame clones are kept and a portion is missing. The sample has 150,000 to 170,000 clones, about 75% seen once. The specimen was PBMCs. These TCRs come from a man younger than 35 in good health and CMV-seronegative.

Notes on this clone: Other DNA sequences in this sample translate to the same CDR3. V gene TRBV20-1 combines with J gene TRBJ2-5; D is unclear. Germline loops: CDR1 DFQATT, CDR2 SNEGSKA (reference sequence). The V gene lost 1 base and the J gene lost 3 bases, with 3 bases spanning the gap. This CDR3 has 11 residues. The CDR3 loop is CSARGEETQYF. The CDR3 nucleotides are TGCAGTGCTAGAGGCGAAGAGACCCAGTACTTC.

This clone was counted a single time. The chain links TRBV7-9 to TRBJ2-1; D possibly corresponds to TRBD1 (6 bases). V was trimmed by 5 bases and J by 8 bases, leaving 10 bases between them. The V gene's germline CDR1 is SEHNR and CDR2 FQNEAQ (reference sequence). This CDR3 is 12 amino acids long. The DNA for the CDR3 is TGTGCCAGCAGCCGCAGGGGAGATGAGCAGTTCTTC. Its translation is CASSRRGDEQFF.

This clone was observed a handful of times. The rearrangement uses TRBV27 and TRBJ2-7; the match to TRBD1 covers 8 bases. CDR1 is MNHEY, CDR2 SMNVEV, per germline (reference sequence). Trimming at V came to 10 bases and at J to 5 bases, leaving 10 bases not matched to a gene. This CDR3 comprises 13 residues. CDR3 protein: CATSRTGYNEQYF. CDR3 DNA sequence: TGTGCCACCAGCCGGACAGGGTATAACGAGCAGTACTTC.

This chain links TRBV12-5 with TRBJ1-5; 8 bases fit TRBD1. From germline, CDR1 is LGHNT and CDR2 FRNRAP. CDR3 length: 14 amino acids. Trimming cost V 6 bases and J 8 bases; bases outside gene matches: 9. The CDR3 DNA is TGTGCTAGTGGAGCGCCGGGACAGGCCGAGCCCCAGCATTTT. As protein: CASGAPGQAEPQHF.

The chain is built from TRBV28 and TRBJ1-2, with 12 nucleotides matching TRBD1. This CDR3 has 16 amino acids. Germline V gene data show CDR1 as MDHEN and CDR2 as SYDVKM. V was pared by 5 bases and J by 4 bases, with 8 bases of the junction left unmatched. CDR3: CASSKPRDRGPYGYTF. The DNA of the CDR3 is TGTGCCAGCAGTAAACCCAGGGACAGGGGGCCCTATGGCTACACCTTC.

This clone was recorded a few times. The chain employs TRBV7-2 and TRBJ2-6; D uncertain. Per the germline V gene, CDR1 is SGHTA and CDR2 is FQGNSA. The CDR3 covers 15 residues. Trimming shortened V by 3 bases and J by 1 base, and 7 bases separated the two germline ends. In DNA form, the CDR3 reads TGTGCCAGCAGCTTGGGCCGATCTGGGGCCAACGTCCTGACTTTC. This translates into CASSLGRSGANVLTF. Combining the CDR3 with reference TRBV7-2 and TRBJ2-6 gives the whole variable domain GAGVSQSPSNKVTEKGKDVELRCDPISGHTALYWYRQSLGQGLEFLIYFQGNSAPDKSGLPSDRFSAERTGGSVSTLTIQRTQQEDSAVYLCASSLGRSGANVLTFGAGSRLTVL.

This chain links TRBV11-2 with TRBJ2-2, with 10 positions matching TRBD2. The ends lost 0 bases at V and 4 bases at J; junction bases unmatched: 5. This CDR3 is built from 17 residues. CDR1 is SGHAT and CDR2 is FQNNGV in the germline V gene. The CDR3 loop is CASSLDLAGAGTGELFF. The CDR3 nucleotides read TGTGCCAGCAGCTTAGATCTAGCGGGAGCGGGCACCGGGGAGCTGTTTTTT.

The chain carries TRBV11-2 and TRBJ2-5; 7 nucleotides match TRBD1. TRBJ2-7 matches the DNA end more closely, so the J call is doubtful. Germline V gene lookup returns CDR1 SGHAT and CDR2 FQNNGV. This CDR3 contains 15 residues. CDR3 in amino acids: CASSLETGSTYEQYF. Here the CDR3 DNA reads TGTGCCAGCAGCTTAGAGACAGGGAGTACCTACGAGCAGTACTTC.

The chain combines TRBV19 with TRBJ2-1, with D possibly being TRBD2 (5 bases). The CDR3 extends over 15 amino acids. Per germline, CDR1 LNHDA and CDR2 SQIVND (reference sequence). The germline V and J ends were trimmed by 1 base and 5 bases, with 12 bases remaining between them. The CDR3 loop reads CASSIAPGNHNEQFF. The CDR3 coding sequence is TGTGCCAGTAGTATAGCCCCGGGAAATCACAATGAGCAGTTCTTC.

The V call is TRBV15, the J call TRBJ2-3, with D hard to call. V lost 3 bases to trimming and J lost 1 base, with 17 bases between them. CDR1 LNHNV and CDR2 YYDKDF come from the germline V gene (reference sequence). The CDR3 consists of 17 residues. The CDR3 protein is CATSRTSEESGTDTQYF. The CDR3 DNA is TGTGCCACCAGCAGGACGAGCGAGGAGAGCGGCACAGATACGCAGTATTTT.

CDR3 residues: CASSLSDRPTYGYTF. The CDR3 nucleotides read TGTGCCAGCAGTTTATCTGACAGGCCCACTTATGGCTACACCTTC. The rearrangement links TRBV27 to TRBJ1-2; tentatively, D is TRBD1 (6 bases). This CDR3 is built from 15 residues. Germline V lookup: CDR1 MNHEY, CDR2 SMNVEV (reference sequence). V was pared by 0 bases and J by 5 bases, with 13 bases between.

The chain employs TRBV28 and TRBJ2-7, with 12 bases identical to TRBD2. The CDR3 consists of 15 residues. The germline V gene has CDR1 MDHEN and CDR2 SYDVKM. V was pared by 5 bases and J by 5 bases, with 7 bases of the junction left unmatched. The CDR3 bases are TGTGCCAGCAGTAGAGGAGGACTAGCGGGACACGAGCAGTACTTC. Translating gives CASSRGGLAGHEQYF. The whole variable domain, remainder taken from reference TRBV28 and TRBJ2-7, is DVKVTQSSRYLVKRTGEKVFLECVQDMDHENMFWYRQDPGLGLRLIYFSYDVKMKEKGDIPEGYSVSREKKERFSLILESASTNQTSMYLCASSRGGLAGHEQYFGPGTRLTVT.

V and J are TRBV6-1 and TRBJ1-1, with unresolved D. V was trimmed by 3 bases and J by 1 base, leaving 9 bases between them. Germline CDR1 reads MNHNS; CDR2 reads SASEGT. This CDR3 is built from 14 residues. CDR3 in amino acids: CASSERLRNTEAFF. In nucleotides, the CDR3 is TGTGCCAGCAGTGAGAGACTCCGGAACACTGAAGCTTTCTTT.

The J gene is TRBJ2-1, the V gene TRBV6-6, with TRBD2 identical over 9 bases. CDR1 is MNHNY and CDR2 is SVGAGI in the germline V gene (reference sequence). The CDR3 length is 16 residues. Trimming took 6 bases from V and 4 from J; bases not matched to a gene: 10. The CDR3 here is CASRGRTSEIYNEQFF. CDR3 bases: TGTGCCAGCAGGGGCCGGACTAGCGAGATTTACAATGAGCAGTTCTTC.

This clone was picked up a small number of times. This chain connects TRBV5-5 to TRBJ2-7; 8 bases are shared with TRBD1. The CDR3 is 15 amino acids. V was clipped by 4 bases and J by 1 base; unmatched bases: 7. Germline V gene lookup returns CDR1 SGHKS and CDR2 YYEKEE (reference sequence). The CDR3 DNA follows: TGTGCCAGCAGCCACACAGGGGGACGTTCCTACGAGCAGTACTTC. Translated, it gives CASSHTGGRSYEQYF.

The chain recombines TRBV19 with TRBJ2-2; 7 bases match TRBD1. CDR1 is LNHDA, CDR2 SQIVND, per germline (reference sequence). Unmatched junction bases numbered 9, after V lost 6 bases and J lost 5 bases. This CDR3 region has 15 residues. The CDR3 spells CASRGGDLGTGELFF. The DNA for the CDR3 is TGTGCCAGTAGAGGGGGCGATCTTGGGACCGGGGAGCTGTTTTTT.

The genes are TRBV19 and TRBJ2-1; D is possibly TRBD2 (7 bases). The CDR3 runs to 12 residues. Germline-derived CDR1 and CDR2 are LNHDA and SQIVND (reference sequence). The germline V and J ends were trimmed by 10 bases and 8 bases, with 15 bases remaining between them. CDR3 bases: TGTGCCACCCAAGGGGGGAGGGATGAGCAGTTCTTC. Translation: CATQGGRDEQFF.

The chain is built from TRBV29-1 and TRBJ2-2; D gene unclear. The germline V gene has CDR1 SQVTM and CDR2 ANQGSEA. This CDR3 has 14 residues. The V end lost 6 bases, the J end lost 1 base, and 12 bases lay between the germline ends. Here the CDR3 reads CSVIHRQNTGELFF. The CDR3 nucleotides are TGCAGCGTAATCCACAGACAGAACACCGGGGAGCTGTTTTTT.